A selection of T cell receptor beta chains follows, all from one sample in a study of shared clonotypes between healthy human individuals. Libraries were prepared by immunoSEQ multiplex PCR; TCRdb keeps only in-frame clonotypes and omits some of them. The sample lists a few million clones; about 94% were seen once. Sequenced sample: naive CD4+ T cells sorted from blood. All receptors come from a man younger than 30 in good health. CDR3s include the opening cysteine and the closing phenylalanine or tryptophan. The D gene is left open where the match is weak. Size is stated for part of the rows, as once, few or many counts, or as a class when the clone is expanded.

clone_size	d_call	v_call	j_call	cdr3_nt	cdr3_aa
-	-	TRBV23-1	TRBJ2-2	TGCGCCAGCACTACGGACCGGCAAGGAACCGGGGAGCTGTTTTTT	CASTTDRQGTGELFF
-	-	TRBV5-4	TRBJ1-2	TGTGCCAGCAGCACCTCAGGGAGACCTAACTATGGCTACACCTTC	CASSTSGRPNYGYTF
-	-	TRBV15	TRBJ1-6	TGTGCCACCAGCAGAGGGGTTGGCTCACCCCTCCACTTT	CATSRGVGSPLHF
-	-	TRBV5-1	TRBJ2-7	TGCGCCAGCAGTTGGAATACGGGGGCGGCAGACTACGAGCAGTACTTC	CASSWNTGAADYEQYF
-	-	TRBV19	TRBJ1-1	TGTGCCAGTACCAATCGGGAGGTGAACACTGAAGCTTTCTTT	CASTNREVNTEAFF
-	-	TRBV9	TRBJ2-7	TGTGCCAGCCGGAGGGGGCAGGGGACCTACGAGCAGTACTTC	CASRRGQGTYEQYF
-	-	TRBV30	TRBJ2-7	TGTGCCTGGAGTGCCCTTGGGGGTAGAGTGGGTGAGCAGTACTTC	CAWSALGGRVGEQYF
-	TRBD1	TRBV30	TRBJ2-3	TGTGCCTGGAGTGAACAGGGGATAGCAGATACGCAGTATTTT	CAWSEQGIADTQYF
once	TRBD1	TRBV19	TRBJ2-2	TGTGCCAGTAGTATAGGGACAGGGGCGGCCGGGGAGCTGTTTTTT	CASSIGTGAAGELFF
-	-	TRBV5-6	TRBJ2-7	TGTGCCAGCAGCTTAAGGGGCCTAAGCTCCTACGAGCAGTACTTC	CASSLRGLSSYEQYF
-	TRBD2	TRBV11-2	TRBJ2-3	TGTGCCAGCAGCCCGCGCCCCGGACTAGGATCCTCCACAGATACGCAGTATTTT	CASSPRPGLGSSTDTQYF
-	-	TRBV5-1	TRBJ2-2	TGCGCCAGCAGTCCCCAGGGAGCTAGCACCGGGGAGCTGTTTTTT	CASSPQGASTGELFF
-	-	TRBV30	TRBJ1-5	TGTGCCTGGAGCCCGGGGGGACACCTATATCAGCCCCAGCATTTT	CAWSPGGHLYQPQHF
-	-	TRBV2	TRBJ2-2	TGTGCCAGCAGTGAAGCGCGTGACGGGGAGCTGTTTTTT	CASSEARDGELFF
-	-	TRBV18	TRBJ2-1	TGTGCCAGCACACCGGAAGCTGGACTCAATGAGCAGTTCTTC	CASTPEAGLNEQFF
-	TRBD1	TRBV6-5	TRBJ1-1	TGTGCCAGCAGTTACGTGACAGGGTCCACTGAAGCTTTCTTT	CASSYVTGSTEAFF
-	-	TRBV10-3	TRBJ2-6	TGTGCCATCAGTGACCTAGGGGCTGGGGCCAACGTCCTGACTTTC	CAISDLGAGANVLTF
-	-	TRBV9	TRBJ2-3	TGTGCCAGCAGCGTAGACGGGAGATATACGCAGTATTTT	CASSVDGRYTQYF
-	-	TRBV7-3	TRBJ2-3	TGTGCCAGCAGCTTAACCGGTTTTGGAGTGTATACGCAGTATTTT	CASSLTGFGVYTQYF
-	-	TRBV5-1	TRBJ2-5	TGCGCCAGCAGAAGCGACTCGGAGACCCAGTACTTC	CASRSDSETQYF
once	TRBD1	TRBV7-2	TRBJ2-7	TGTGCCAGCAGCTTAGGGACAGGGACTTTCTACGAGCAGTACTTC	CASSLGTGTFYEQYF
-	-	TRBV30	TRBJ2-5	TGTGCCTGGTCCTACCCCGGGGCCCAGTACTTC	CAWSYPGAQYF
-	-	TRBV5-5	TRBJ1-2	TGTGCCAGCAGCTATGATGGGACCCGTGGCTACACCTTC	CASSYDGTRGYTF
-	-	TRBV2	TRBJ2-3	TGTGCCAGCAGTGTTACAGATACGCAGTATTTT	CASSVTDTQYF
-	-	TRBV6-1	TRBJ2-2	TGTGCCAGCAGTAAGCTTTCGGAGGCCGGGGAGCTGTTTTTT	CASSKLSEAGELFF
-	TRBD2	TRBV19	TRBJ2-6	TGTGCCAGTAGTGGAACTAGCGGGGGCCGCTCTGGGGCCAACGTCCTGACTTTC	CASSGTSGGRSGANVLTF
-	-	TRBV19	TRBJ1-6	TGTGCCAGTAGTATTTCTCCAGGGCGCCTATCTGCGGGTTCACCCCTCCACTTT	CASSISPGRLSAGSPLHF
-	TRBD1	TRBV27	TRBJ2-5	TGTGCCAGCAGTTTGGGACAGGGGAGGGCCCAGTACTTC	CASSLGQGRAQYF
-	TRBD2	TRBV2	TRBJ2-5	TGTGCCAGCACCGCGACTAGCGGGGGGGCCGGGGAGACCCAGTACTTC	CASTATSGGAGETQYF
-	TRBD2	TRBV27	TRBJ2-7	TGTGCCAGCTTCGGGACTAGCGGGGACTACGAGCAGTACTTC	CASFGTSGDYEQYF
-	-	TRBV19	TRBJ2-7	TGTGCCAGTAGTATAGTCGGGGGAACCTACGAGCAGTACTTC	CASSIVGGTYEQYF
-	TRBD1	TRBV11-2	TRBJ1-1	TGTGCCAGCAGCTTAGTGGTAGGGACAGGCGTTGAAGCTTTCTTT	CASSLVVGTGVEAFF
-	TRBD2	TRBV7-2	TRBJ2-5	TGTGCCAGCAGCTTTACCACTAGCGGGAGTGAGACCCAGTACTTC	CASSFTTSGSETQYF
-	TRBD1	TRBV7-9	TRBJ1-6	TGTGCCAGCAGCCTCGAGACAGGGGGCAATTCACCCCTCCACTTT	CASSLETGGNSPLHF
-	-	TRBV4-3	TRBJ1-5	TGCGCCAGCAGCCAAGATTTCGGGGGTAGCAATCAGCCCCAGCATTTT	CASSQDFGGSNQPQHF
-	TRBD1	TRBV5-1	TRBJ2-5	TGCGCCAGCAGCGTTACCGGGACAGGAATCCAAGAGACCCAGTACTTC	CASSVTGTGIQETQYF